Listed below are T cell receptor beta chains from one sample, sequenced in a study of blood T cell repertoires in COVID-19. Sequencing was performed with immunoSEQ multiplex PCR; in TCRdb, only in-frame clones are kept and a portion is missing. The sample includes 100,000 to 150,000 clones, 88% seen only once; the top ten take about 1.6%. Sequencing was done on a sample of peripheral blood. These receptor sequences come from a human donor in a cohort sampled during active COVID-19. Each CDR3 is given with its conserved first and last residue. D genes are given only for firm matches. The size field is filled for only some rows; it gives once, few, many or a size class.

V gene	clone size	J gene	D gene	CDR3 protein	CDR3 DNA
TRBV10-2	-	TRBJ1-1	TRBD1	CASRQGVTEAFF	TGCGCCAGCAGACAGGGGGTTACTGAAGCTTTCTTT
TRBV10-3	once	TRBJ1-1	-	CAIARYGVNTEAFF	TGTGCCATCGCCCGGTACGGGGTGAACACTGAAGCTTTCTTT
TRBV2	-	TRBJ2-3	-	CASSEAASGPTDTQYF	TGTGCCAGCAGTGAAGCGGCCAGCGGACCCACGGATACGCAGTATTTT
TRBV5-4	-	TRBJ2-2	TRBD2	CASSLGGRETGELFF	TGTGCCAGCAGCTTGGGGGGGAGGGAAACCGGGGAGCTGTTTTTT
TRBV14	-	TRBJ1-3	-	CASSRTGNSGNTIYF	TGTGCCAGCAGCCGGACGGGGAACTCTGGAAACACCATATATTTT
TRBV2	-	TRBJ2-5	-	CASSDGLQETQYF	TGTGCCAGCAGTGACGGTTTACAAGAGACCCAGTACTTC
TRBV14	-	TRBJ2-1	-	CASSHRLDYNEQFF	TGTGCCAGCAGCCACCGACTGGATTACAATGAGCAGTTCTTC
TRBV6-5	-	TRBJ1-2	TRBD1	CASAYEQGTYGYTF	TGTGCCAGCGCGTATGAACAGGGGACCTATGGCTACACCTTC
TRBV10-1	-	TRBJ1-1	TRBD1	CASSLTGGTEAFF	TGCGCCAGCAGCTTGACAGGGGGAACTGAAGCTTTCTTT
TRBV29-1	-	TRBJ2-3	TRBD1	CSVGGQFGDTQYF	TGCAGCGTTGGGGGACAGTTCGGAGATACGCAGTATTTT
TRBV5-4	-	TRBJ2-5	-	CASSLTDQETQYF	TGTGCCAGCAGCTTAACAGATCAAGAGACCCAGTACTTC
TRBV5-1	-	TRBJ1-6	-	CASSLANSSPLHF	TGCGCCAGCAGCTTGGCCAACAGTTCACCCCTCCACTTT
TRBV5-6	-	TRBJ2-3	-	CASSALGVGQYF	TGTGCCAGCAGCGCCCTCGGGGTGGGGCAGTATTTT
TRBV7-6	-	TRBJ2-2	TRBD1	CASRPDRAATGELFF	TGTGCCAGCAGACCGGACAGGGCGGCCACCGGGGAGCTGTTTTTT
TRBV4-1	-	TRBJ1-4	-	CASSQGQTTNEKLFF	TGCGCCAGCAGCCAAGGACAAACAACTAATGAAAAACTGTTTTTT
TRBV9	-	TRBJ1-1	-	CASSVGSGTEAFF	TGTGCCAGCAGCGTAGGGTCGGGCACTGAAGCTTTCTTT
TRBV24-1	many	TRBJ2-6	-	CATSDSPGVEAVSVGANVLTF	TGTGCCACCAGTGACAGCCCTGGAGTAGAGGCAGTCTCTGTAGGGGCCAACGTCCTGACTTTC
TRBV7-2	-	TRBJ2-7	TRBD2	CASSLVGVAGAPYEQYF	TGTGCCAGCAGCTTAGTGGGGGTAGCGGGAGCTCCCTACGAGCAGTACTTC
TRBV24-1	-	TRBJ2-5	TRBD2	CATSVAGEETQYF	TGTGCCACCAGTGTAGCGGGAGAAGAGACCCAGTACTTC
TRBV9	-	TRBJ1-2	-	CASSEPADYGYTF	TGTGCCAGCAGCGAGCCGGCGGACTATGGCTACACCTTC
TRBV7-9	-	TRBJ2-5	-	CASSLSSGERRETQYF	TGTGCCAGCAGCTTATCTTCAGGGGAGAGGCGGGAGACCCAGTACTTC
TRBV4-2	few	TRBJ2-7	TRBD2	CASSQDWTSLYEQYF	TGTGCCAGCAGCCAAGATTGGACTAGCCTCTACGAGCAGTACTTC
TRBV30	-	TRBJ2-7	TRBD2	CALLSGAPNEQYF	TGTGCCTTGCTTAGCGGGGCCCCGAACGAGCAGTACTTC
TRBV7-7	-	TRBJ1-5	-	CASGQHAGFNQPQHF	TGTGCTAGCGGCCAACACGCCGGGTTCAATCAGCCCCAGCATTTT
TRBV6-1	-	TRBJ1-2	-	CASSEAITGRGYTF	TGTGCCAGCAGTGAAGCGATAACAGGGCGTGGCTACACCTTC
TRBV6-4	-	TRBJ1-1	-	CASSVCCQNRGKAFF	TGTGCCAGCAGTGTCTGCTGCCAAAACCGGGGAAAAGCTTTCTTT
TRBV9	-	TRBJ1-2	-	CASREGSYGYTF	TGTGCCAGCAGGGAGGGGTCCTATGGCTACACCTTC
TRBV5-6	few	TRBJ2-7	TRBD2	CASSRRFSGRDYEQYF	TGTGCCAGCAGCAGGCGATTTAGCGGGAGGGACTACGAGCAGTACTTC
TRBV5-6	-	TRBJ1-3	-	CASSGYREYSGNTIYF	TGTGCCAGCAGCGGATACAGGGAATACTCTGGAAACACCATATATTTT
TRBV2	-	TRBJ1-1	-	CASREDGNTEAFF	TGTGCCAGCAGGGAGGACGGGAACACTGAAGCTTTCTTT
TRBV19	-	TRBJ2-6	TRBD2	CASRLAGGSGANVLTF	TGTGCCAGTAGACTAGCGGGGGGATCTGGGGCCAACGTCCTGACTTTC
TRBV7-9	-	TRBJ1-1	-	CASSLRRFGDNGSRVAFF	TGTGCCAGCAGCTTACGTCGGTTCGGGGATAACGGGAGCCGGGTAGCTTTCTTT
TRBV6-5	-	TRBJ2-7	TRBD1	CASSYGTGVNEQYF	TGTGCCAGCAGCTACGGGACAGGCGTCAACGAGCAGTACTTC
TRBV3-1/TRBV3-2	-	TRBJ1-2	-	CASSQLSFGYTF	TGTGCCAGCAGCCAATTATCGTTTGGCTACACCTTC
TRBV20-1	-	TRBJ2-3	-	CSARVRDTQYF	TGCAGTGCTAGAGTTCGAGATACGCAGTATTTT
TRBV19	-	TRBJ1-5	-	CASNFAGFRSNQPQHF	TGTGCCAGTAACTTCGCGGGGTTCAGGAGCAATCAGCCCCAGCATTTT
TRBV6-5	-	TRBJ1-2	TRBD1	CASSSLNRQGGYGYTF	TGTGCCAGCAGTTCGCTCAACCGACAGGGCGGCTATGGCTACACCTTC
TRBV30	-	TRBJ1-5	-	CAWVIRRRPQSFSNQPQHF	TGTGCCTGGGTTATTCGTAGGAGGCCCCAGAGTTTTAGCAATCAGCCCCAGCATTTT
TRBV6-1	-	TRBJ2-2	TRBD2	CASSGGGTGGTGELFF	TGTGCCAGCAGTGGAGGAGGGACGGGGGGCACCGGGGAGCTGTTTTTT
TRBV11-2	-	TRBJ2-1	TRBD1	CASIPGTGAYNEQFF	TGTGCCAGCATCCCAGGGACAGGCGCGTACAATGAGCAGTTCTTC
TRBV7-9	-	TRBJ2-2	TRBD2	CASRDGLAGHNTGELFF	TGTGCCAGCAGGGACGGACTAGCGGGGCATAACACCGGGGAGCTGTTTTTT
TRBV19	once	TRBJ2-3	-	CASSPLGRSTDTQYF	TGTGCCAGTAGTCCCTTGGGGCGGAGCACAGATACGCAGTATTTT
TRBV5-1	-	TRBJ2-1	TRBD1	CASLGQANEQFF	TGCGCCAGCCTAGGACAGGCCAATGAGCAGTTCTTC
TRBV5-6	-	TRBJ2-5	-	CASSLGHLGTQYF	TGTGCCAGCAGCTTGGGACACCTCGGGACCCAGTACTTC
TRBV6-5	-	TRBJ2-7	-	CASERLRPSLPGQYF	TGTGCCAGCGAAAGATTAAGGCCGTCACTCCCAGGGCAGTACTTC
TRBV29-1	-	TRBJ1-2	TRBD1	CSVGTGQGDGYTF	TGCAGCGTTGGGACAGGGCAGGGGGATGGCTACACCTTC
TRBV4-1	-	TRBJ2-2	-	CASSQALGQGNTGELFF	TGCGCCAGCAGCCAAGCCCTGGGGCAGGGGAACACCGGGGAGCTGTTTTTT
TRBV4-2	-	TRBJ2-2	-	CASSRSVTVPDTGELFF	TGTGCCAGCAGCCGAAGCGTGACAGTGCCAGACACCGGGGAGCTGTTTTTT
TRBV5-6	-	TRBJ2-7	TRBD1	CASTPGGRTYEQYF	TGTGCCAGCACCCCAGGGGGTAGAACCTACGAGCAGTACTTC
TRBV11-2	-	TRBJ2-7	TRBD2	CASSPGLAIYEQYF	TGTGCCAGCAGCCCGGGACTAGCGATCTACGAGCAGTACTTC
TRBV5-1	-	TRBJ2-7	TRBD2	CASSLEGSGGYEQYF	TGCGCCAGCAGCTTGGAGGGTAGCGGGGGTTACGAGCAGTACTTC
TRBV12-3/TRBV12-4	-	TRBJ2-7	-	CASSIQGWYEQYF	TGTGCCAGCAGTATACAGGGATGGTACGAGCAGTACTTC
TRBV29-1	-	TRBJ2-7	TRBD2	CSVAGTSGRKYF	TGCAGCGTGGCCGGGACTAGCGGGAGAAAGTACTTC
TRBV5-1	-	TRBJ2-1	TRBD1	CASSGGTGYEQFF	TGCGCCAGCAGCGGAGGGACAGGGTATGAGCAGTTCTTC
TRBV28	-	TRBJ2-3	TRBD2	CASSSQGTSGKDTQYF	TGTGCCAGCAGTTCCCAGGGGACTAGCGGGAAGGATACGCAGTATTTT
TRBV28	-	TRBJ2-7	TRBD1	CASSRDRGYEQYF	TGTGCCAGCAGTCGGGACAGGGGTTACGAGCAGTACTTC
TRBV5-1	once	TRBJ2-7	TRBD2	CASSWTSGSIYEQYF	TGCGCCAGCAGCTGGACTAGCGGGAGCATTTACGAGCAGTACTTC